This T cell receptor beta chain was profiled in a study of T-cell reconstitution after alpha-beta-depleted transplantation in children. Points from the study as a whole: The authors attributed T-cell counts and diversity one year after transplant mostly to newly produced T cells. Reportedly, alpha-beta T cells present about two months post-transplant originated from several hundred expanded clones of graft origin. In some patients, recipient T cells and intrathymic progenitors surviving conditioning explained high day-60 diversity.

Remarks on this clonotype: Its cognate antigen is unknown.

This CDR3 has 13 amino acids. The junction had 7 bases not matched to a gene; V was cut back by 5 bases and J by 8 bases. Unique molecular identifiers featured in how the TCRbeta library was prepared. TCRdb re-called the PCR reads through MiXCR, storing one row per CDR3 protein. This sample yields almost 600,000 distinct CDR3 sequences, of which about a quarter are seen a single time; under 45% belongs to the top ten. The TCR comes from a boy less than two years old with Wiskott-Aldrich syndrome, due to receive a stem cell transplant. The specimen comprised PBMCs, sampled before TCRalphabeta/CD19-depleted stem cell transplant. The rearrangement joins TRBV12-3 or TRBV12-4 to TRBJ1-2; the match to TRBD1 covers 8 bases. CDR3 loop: CASSTGQGGGYTF. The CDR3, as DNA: TGTGCCAGCAGTACCGGACAGGGCGGGGGCTACACCTTC.